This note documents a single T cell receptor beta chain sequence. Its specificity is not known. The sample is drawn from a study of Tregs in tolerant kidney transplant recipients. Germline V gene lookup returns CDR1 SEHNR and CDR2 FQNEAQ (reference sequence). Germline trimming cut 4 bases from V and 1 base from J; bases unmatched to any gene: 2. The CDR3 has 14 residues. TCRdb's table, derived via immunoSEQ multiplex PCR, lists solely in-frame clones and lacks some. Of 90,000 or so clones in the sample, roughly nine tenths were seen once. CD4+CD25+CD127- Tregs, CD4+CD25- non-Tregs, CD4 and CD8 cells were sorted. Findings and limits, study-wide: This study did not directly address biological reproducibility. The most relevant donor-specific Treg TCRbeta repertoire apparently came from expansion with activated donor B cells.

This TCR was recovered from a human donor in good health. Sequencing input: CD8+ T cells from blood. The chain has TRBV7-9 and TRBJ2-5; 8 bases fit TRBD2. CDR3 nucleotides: TGTGCCAGCAGCTCGACTAGCGCCCAAGAGACCCAGTACTTC. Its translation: CASSSTSAQETQYF.